This is a list of T cell receptor beta chains from one sample in a study of blood T cell repertoires in COVID-19. Sequenced by immunoSEQ multiplex PCR; TCRdb stores in-frame clones only, minus some. The sample yields 200,000 to 250,000 clones, 80% to 90% seen once. Sequencing was done on a sample of PBMCs or T cells enriched from blood (not recorded which). The receptors here all came from a woman aged 25 to 39 who had been exposed to COVID-19. CDR3s include the opening cysteine and the closing phenylalanine or tryptophan. The D gene is left open where the match is weak. Clone size, where shown, is once, few, many, or a class for clones that have expanded.

D gene: .
clone size: .
J gene: TRBJ1-5
CDR3 length: 16
V gene: TRBV7-2
CDR3 protein: CASSLGTGPTNQPQHF
CDR3 DNA: TGTGCCAGCAGCTTAGGAACAGGGCCGACCAATCAGCCCCAGCATTTT

D gene: .
clone size: once
J gene: TRBJ2-2
CDR3 length: 15
V gene: TRBV7-9
CDR3 protein: CASSFAQENTGELFF
CDR3 DNA: TGTGCCAGCAGCTTCGCACAGGAGAACACCGGGGAGCTGTTTTTT

D gene: TRBD2
clone size: .
J gene: TRBJ2-3
CDR3 length: 13
V gene: TRBV29-1
CDR3 protein: CSVASGLTDTQYF
CDR3 DNA: TGCAGCGTAGCTAGCGGGCTCACAGATACGCAGTATTTT

D gene: .
clone size: .
J gene: TRBJ2-2
CDR3 length: 16
V gene: TRBV15
CDR3 protein: CATSRGRGRDTGELFF
CDR3 DNA: TGTGCCACCAGCAGAGGGAGGGGGCGGGACACCGGGGAGCTGTTTTTT

D gene: .
clone size: .
J gene: TRBJ1-5
CDR3 length: 13
V gene: TRBV19
CDR3 protein: CASSLSSGLPQHF
CDR3 DNA: TGTGCCAGTAGTTTATCGTCGGGGTTGCCCCAGCATTTT

D gene: .
clone size: .
J gene: TRBJ2-7
CDR3 length: 15
V gene: TRBV9
CDR3 protein: CASSPWAIGGSEQYF
CDR3 DNA: TGTGCCAGCAGCCCCTGGGCGATAGGGGGAAGCGAGCAGTACTTC

D gene: .
clone size: .
J gene: TRBJ1-2
CDR3 length: 13
V gene: TRBV19
CDR3 protein: CASSQGPLYGYTF
CDR3 DNA: TGTGCCAGTAGTCAGGGTCCGCTCTATGGCTACACCTTC

D gene: .
clone size: few
J gene: TRBJ1-5
CDR3 length: 14
V gene: TRBV3-1/TRBV3-2
CDR3 protein: CASSQTGRGQPQHF
CDR3 DNA: TGTGCCAGCAGCCAAACAGGGCGAGGGCAGCCCCAGCATTTT

D gene: .
clone size: .
J gene: TRBJ1-2
CDR3 length: 15
V gene: TRBV5-1
CDR3 protein: CASSLTATGNYGYTF
CDR3 DNA: TGCGCCAGCAGCTTGACTGCGACAGGCAACTATGGCTACACCTTC

D gene: TRBD1
clone size: .
J gene: TRBJ1-5
CDR3 length: 17
V gene: TRBV19
CDR3 protein: CASSPTPSDREGQPQHF
CDR3 DNA: TGTGCCAGTAGCCCTACTCCCTCAGACAGGGAAGGTCAGCCCCAGCATTTT

D gene: TRBD1
clone size: .
J gene: TRBJ2-3
CDR3 length: 15
V gene: TRBV6-5
CDR3 protein: CASSLGQGLSDTQYF
CDR3 DNA: TGTGCCAGCAGCTTAGGACAGGGGTTATCAGATACGCAGTATTTT

D gene: TRBD1
clone size: .
J gene: TRBJ1-2
CDR3 length: 14
V gene: TRBV5-1
CDR3 protein: CASSRTTGVRGYTF
CDR3 DNA: TGCGCCAGCAGCCGCACTACAGGGGTCCGGGGCTACACCTTC

D gene: TRBD2
clone size: .
J gene: TRBJ2-1
CDR3 length: 17
V gene: TRBV11-2
CDR3 protein: CASSLGRLAGSYNEQFF
CDR3 DNA: TGTGCCAGCAGCTTAGGGAGACTAGCGGGATCCTACAATGAGCAGTTCTTC

D gene: .
clone size: .
J gene: TRBJ2-4
CDR3 length: 12
V gene: TRBV11-2
CDR3 protein: CASSPGGNIQYF
CDR3 DNA: TGTGCCAGCAGTCCTGGAGGAAACATTCAGTACTTC

D gene: TRBD1
clone size: .
J gene: TRBJ1-5
CDR3 length: 15
V gene: TRBV2
CDR3 protein: CASSPFRQGGQPQHF
CDR3 DNA: TGTGCCAGCAGTCCCTTCAGACAGGGTGGGCAGCCCCAGCATTTT

D gene: TRBD2
clone size: .
J gene: TRBJ2-1
CDR3 length: 17
V gene: TRBV19
CDR3 protein: CASSIGLAIRPEDEQFF
CDR3 DNA: TGTGCCAGTAGTATCGGACTAGCAATACGCCCCGAGGATGAGCAGTTCTTC

D gene: .
clone size: .
J gene: TRBJ1-3
CDR3 length: 17
V gene: TRBV10-2
CDR3 protein: CASSSAGSLGSGNTIYF
CDR3 DNA: TGCGCCAGCAGTTCAGCAGGATCCTTAGGCTCTGGAAACACCATATATTTT

D gene: .
clone size: .
J gene: TRBJ2-1
CDR3 length: 16
V gene: TRBV10-3
CDR3 protein: CAISEGVGLGGNEQFF
CDR3 DNA: TGTGCCATCAGTGAGGGGGTCGGACTAGGGGGGAATGAGCAGTTCTTC

D gene: TRBD2
clone size: .
J gene: TRBJ2-2
CDR3 length: 16
V gene: TRBV5-1
CDR3 protein: CASSFLAGGVPGELFF
CDR3 DNA: TGCGCCAGCAGCTTTCTAGCGGGAGGAGTTCCCGGGGAGCTGTTTTTT

D gene: .
clone size: .
J gene: TRBJ1-2
CDR3 length: 14
V gene: TRBV11-2
CDR3 protein: CASSLGPGQYGYTF
CDR3 DNA: TGTGCCAGCAGCTTAGGTCCTGGCCAATATGGCTACACCTTC

D gene: TRBD2
clone size: .
J gene: TRBJ2-2
CDR3 length: 13
V gene: TRBV6-5
CDR3 protein: CASKAGVIGELFF
CDR3 DNA: TGTGCCAGCAAGGCGGGAGTTATCGGGGAGCTGTTTTTT

D gene: .
clone size: .
J gene: TRBJ2-5
CDR3 length: 17
V gene: TRBV15
CDR3 protein: CATSTDRGGLARETQYF
CDR3 DNA: TGTGCCACCAGCACGGACAGGGGGGGACTAGCGAGGGAGACCCAGTACTTC

D gene: .
clone size: .
J gene: TRBJ1-2
CDR3 length: 12
V gene: TRBV29-1
CDR3 protein: CSVPGLQGGYTF
CDR3 DNA: TGCAGCGTTCCCGGACTCCAAGGTGGCTACACCTTC

D gene: TRBD1
clone size: .
J gene: TRBJ1-2
CDR3 length: 17
V gene: TRBV11-2
CDR3 protein: CASSLGLLGQRDYGYTF
CDR3 DNA: TGTGCCAGCAGCTTAGGATTATTGGGACAGCGAGACTATGGCTACACCTTC

D gene: TRBD2
clone size: .
J gene: TRBJ2-3
CDR3 length: 15
V gene: TRBV5-8
CDR3 protein: CASSLSGGSTDTQYF
CDR3 DNA: TGTGCCAGCAGCTTGAGCGGGGGAAGCACAGATACGCAGTATTTT

D gene: .
clone size: .
J gene: TRBJ2-3
CDR3 length: 14
V gene: TRBV15
CDR3 protein: CATSSPSSGDTQYF
CDR3 DNA: TGTGCCACCAGCAGCCCGAGCTCTGGAGATACGCAGTATTTT

D gene: .
clone size: .
J gene: TRBJ1-2
CDR3 length: 11
V gene: TRBV6-1
CDR3 protein: CASSDQYGYTF
CDR3 DNA: TGTGCCAGCAGTGACCAGTATGGCTACACCTTC

D gene: .
clone size: once
J gene: TRBJ2-2
CDR3 length: 16
V gene: TRBV7-9
CDR3 protein: CASSMEVLAETGELFF
CDR3 DNA: TGTGCCAGCAGTATGGAGGTGCTAGCTGAGACCGGGGAGCTGTTTTTT

D gene: .
clone size: .
J gene: TRBJ1-4
CDR3 length: 13
V gene: TRBV29-1
CDR3 protein: CSALDSLNEKLFF
CDR3 DNA: TGCAGCGCCCTGGACAGTTTAAATGAAAAACTGTTTTTT

D gene: TRBD1
clone size: .
J gene: TRBJ1-2
CDR3 length: 16
V gene: TRBV5-1
CDR3 protein: CASSVNRGVSFYGYTF
CDR3 DNA: TGCGCCAGCAGCGTCAACAGGGGTGTAAGCTTCTATGGCTACACCTTC

D gene: .
clone size: .
J gene: TRBJ2-7
CDR3 length: 14
V gene: TRBV4-1
CDR3 protein: CASSRTTGPYEQYF
CDR3 DNA: TGCGCCAGCAGCCGAACGACAGGCCCCTACGAGCAGTACTTC

D gene: TRBD1
clone size: .
J gene: TRBJ2-2
CDR3 length: 16
V gene: TRBV5-1
CDR3 protein: CASSPGTGGFGGELFF
CDR3 DNA: TGCGCCAGCAGCCCCGGGACAGGGGGCTTCGGCGGGGAGCTGTTTTTT

D gene: TRBD1
clone size: many
J gene: TRBJ1-1
CDR3 length: 14
V gene: TRBV2
CDR3 protein: CASRLTGGDTEAFF
CDR3 DNA: TGTGCCAGCAGGTTGACAGGGGGGGACACTGAAGCTTTCTTT

D gene: .
clone size: .
J gene: TRBJ1-1
CDR3 length: 15
V gene: TRBV9
CDR3 protein: CASSVEGRVNTEAFF
CDR3 DNA: TGTGCCAGCAGCGTAGAGGGCAGGGTGAACACTGAAGCTTTCTTT

D gene: .
clone size: few
J gene: TRBJ1-1
CDR3 length: 14
V gene: TRBV3-1/TRBV3-2
CDR3 protein: CASSRVEGFTEAFF
CDR3 DNA: TGTGCCAGCAGCCGTGTGGAGGGATTTACTGAAGCTTTCTTT

D gene: TRBD1
clone size: once
J gene: TRBJ1-6
CDR3 length: 14
V gene: TRBV13
CDR3 protein: CASSTGQGGSPLHF
CDR3 DNA: TGTGCCAGCAGCACGGGACAGGGGGGCTCACCCCTCCACTTT

D gene: TRBD1
clone size: .
J gene: TRBJ1-2
CDR3 length: 15
V gene: TRBV18
CDR3 protein: CASSPPGQGAYGYTF
CDR3 DNA: TGTGCCAGCTCACCCCCGGGACAGGGAGCCTATGGCTACACCTTC

D gene: .
clone size: .
J gene: TRBJ1-4
CDR3 length: 13
V gene: TRBV10-3
CDR3 protein: CAISERQHEKLFF
CDR3 DNA: TGTGCCATCAGTGAACGACAGCATGAAAAACTGTTTTTT

D gene: .
clone size: .
J gene: TRBJ2-7
CDR3 length: 15
V gene: TRBV7-2
CDR3 protein: CASSLVPGVIYEQYF
CDR3 DNA: TGTGCCAGCAGCTTAGTACCAGGGGTTATCTACGAGCAGTACTTC

D gene: TRBD2
clone size: .
J gene: TRBJ2-1
CDR3 length: 14
V gene: TRBV6-5
CDR3 protein: CASKGLAGVNEQFF
CDR3 DNA: TGTGCCAGCAAGGGACTAGCGGGAGTTAATGAGCAGTTCTTC

D gene: TRBD1
clone size: once
J gene: TRBJ1-2
CDR3 length: 14
V gene: TRBV10-3
CDR3 protein: CAISEDRGRYGYTF
CDR3 DNA: TGTGCCATCAGTGAAGACAGGGGGAGATATGGCTACACCTTC

D gene: .
clone size: .
J gene: TRBJ1-4
CDR3 length: 15
V gene: TRBV2
CDR3 protein: CASSTSGTGGGKLFF
CDR3 DNA: .

D gene: .
clone size: few
J gene: TRBJ1-1
CDR3 length: 15
V gene: TRBV4-1
CDR3 protein: CASSQEVTGDTEAFF
CDR3 DNA: TGCGCCAGCAGCCAAGAAGTGACGGGGGACACTGAAGCTTTCTTT

D gene: TRBD1
clone size: .
J gene: TRBJ1-3
CDR3 length: 16
V gene: TRBV2
CDR3 protein: CASSYDRGDSGNTIYF
CDR3 DNA: TGTGCCAGCAGTTACGACAGGGGGGACTCTGGAAACACCATATATTTT

D gene: TRBD1
clone size: .
J gene: TRBJ2-7
CDR3 length: 13
V gene: TRBV11-2
CDR3 protein: CASTGTGFYEQYF
CDR3 DNA: TGTGCCAGCACCGGGACAGGGTTCTACGAGCAGTACTTC

D gene: .
clone size: .
J gene: TRBJ2-7
CDR3 length: 11
V gene: TRBV2
CDR3 protein: CASSDAYEQYF
CDR3 DNA: TGTGCCAGCAGTGACGCCTACGAGCAGTACTTC

D gene: TRBD2
clone size: .
J gene: TRBJ2-1
CDR3 length: 16
V gene: TRBV5-1
CDR3 protein: CASSPKGTSVYNEQFF
CDR3 DNA: TGCGCCAGCAGCCCGAAGGGGACTAGCGTGTACAATGAGCAGTTCTTC

D gene: .
clone size: .
J gene: TRBJ1-1
CDR3 length: 15
V gene: TRBV3-1/TRBV3-2
CDR3 protein: CASSQVRGATSEAFF
CDR3 DNA: TGTGCCAGCAGCCAAGTACGGGGGGCGACGTCTGAAGCTTTCTTT

D gene: TRBD2
clone size: .
J gene: TRBJ2-5
CDR3 length: 19
V gene: TRBV7-9
CDR3 protein: CASSPETRRLAGVVETQYF
CDR3 DNA: TGTGCCAGCAGCCCAGAAACCAGGCGGCTAGCGGGAGTGGTGGAGACCCAGTACTTC

D gene: .
clone size: .
J gene: TRBJ2-1
CDR3 length: 13
V gene: TRBV4-2
CDR3 protein: CASSQDEGNEQFF
CDR3 DNA: TGTGCCAGCAGCCAGGACGAGGGCAATGAGCAGTTCTTC

D gene: TRBD1
clone size: .
J gene: TRBJ1-5
CDR3 length: 15
V gene: TRBV2
CDR3 protein: CASRARTGGNQPQHF
CDR3 DNA: TGTGCCAGCAGAGCTCGGACAGGGGGCAATCAGCCCCAGCATTTT

D gene: TRBD1
clone size: .
J gene: TRBJ1-1
CDR3 length: 16
V gene: TRBV12-5
CDR3 protein: CASGHRLTGGVTEAFF
CDR3 DNA: TGTGCTAGTGGTCACCGGTTGACAGGGGGCGTTACTGAAGCTTTCTTT

D gene: .
clone size: .
J gene: TRBJ2-4
CDR3 length: 15
V gene: TRBV7-5
CDR3 protein: CARTGEPRGKNIQYF
CDR3 DNA: TGTGCCAGAACCGGGGAGCCCAGGGGCAAAAACATTCAGTACTTC